This TCR beta chain was sequenced during a study of blood T cell repertoires in COVID-19. Study-level information: Italy, Spain and the United States were the sources of the convalescent and acute COVID-19 samples. Nucleic acid was either cDNA or gDNA, and it came from T cells, B-cell-depleted T cells, or PBMCs.

Per the original methods: Reference gene primer amplification yielded estimated nucleated cell counts. Measured with immunoSEQ multiplex PCR; TCRdb has only the in-frame clones, and not every one. V, J and clone size are those of that table, while D and trimming were read from the DNA. The sample lists around 16,000 clones, roughly 82% occurring once. This CDR3 is 12 amino acids long. CDR1 and CDR2 (germline): SNHLY, FYNNEI. The chain carries TRBV2 and TRBJ2-7; tentatively, D is TRBD2 (7 bases). The sequence was collected from a man of 80 years or more with active COVID-19. The specimen was peripheral blood. In DNA form, the CDR3 reads TGTTCCGGGGGGCGGGAGCACTACGAGCAGTACTTC. Its protein is CSGGREHYEQYF.